These T cell receptor beta chains were read from a single sample in a study of metastatic and nonmetastatic thyroid tumors. TCRdb re-clonotyped the PCR reads via MiXCR. The table records more than 90,000 clones, 10% to 15% of them present only once. Material: blood. The source is a female donor with papillary thyroid cancer or a benign thyroid nodule (not recorded which). Some clones in this sample may be carry-over from other donors' samples. Each CDR3 is given with its conserved first and last residue. Each record gives: D gene, CDR3 length, J gene, clone size, V gene, CDR3 protein, CDR3 DNA. The D gene is left open where the match is weak. Not every row has a clone size; where given, it reads once, few, many or a size class.

>TRBD1|16|TRBJ2-2|many|TRBV18
CASSPPSSRGPGELFF
TGTGCCAGCTCACCACCGTCGAGTAGGGGGCCCGGGGAGCTGTTTTTT
>TRBD1|14|TRBJ2-5|many|TRBV7-7
CASSPTGLGETQYF
TGTGCTAGCAGCCCGACAGGGCTTGGGGAGACCCAGTACTTC
>-|16|TRBJ2-3|many|TRBV7-3
CASSPAGLPSTDTQYF
TGTGCCAGCAGCCCCGCGGGGCTCCCTAGCACAGATACGCAGTATTTT
>TRBD2|15|TRBJ2-7|many|TRBV5-1
CASSSGGVLGYEQYF
TGCGCCAGCAGCTCGGGGGGAGTCTTGGGGTACGAGCAGTACTTC
>TRBD2|16|TRBJ2-7|many|TRBV30
CAWSVRLAGPSYEQYF
TGTGCCTGGAGTGTGAGACTAGCGGGCCCATCCTACGAGCAGTACTTC
>-|14|TRBJ2-2|many|TRBV20-1
CSARKGDYTGELFF
TGCAGTGCTAGAAAGGGGGATTACACCGGGGAGCTGTTTTTT
>-|18|TRBJ2-2|-|TRBV6-2/TRBV6-3
CASSYPTSGQTNTGELFF
TGTGCCAGCAGTTACCCGACTAGTGGACAGACTAACACCGGGGAGCTGTTTTTT
>-|13|TRBJ2-2|many|TRBV5-1
CASSLASTGELFF
TGCGCCAGCAGCTTGGCGAGCACCGGGGAGCTGTTTTTT
>-|17|TRBJ2-7|many|TRBV4-2
CASSQEGGATSRYEQYF
TGTGCCAGCAGCCAAGAGGGAGGAGCGACCTCGAGGTACGAGCAGTACTTC
>-|18|TRBJ2-1|many|TRBV12-3/TRBV12-4
CASSLALLTRDSYNEQFF
TGTGCCAGCAGTTTAGCGCTACTGACCCGCGACTCCTACAATGAGCAGTTCTTC
>TRBD1|14|TRBJ2-7|many|TRBV20-1
CSARGDREPYEQYF
TGCAGTGCTAGGGGGGACAGAGAGCCTTACGAGCAGTACTTC
>-|17|TRBJ2-3|many|TRBV18
CASSPLGQGARTDTQYF
TGTGCCAGCTCACCGTTAGGGCAGGGAGCAAGAACAGATACGCAGTATTTT
>TRBD1|14|TRBJ2-1|many|TRBV2
CASSMDRAYNEQFF
TGTGCCAGCAGCATGGACAGGGCCTACAATGAGCAGTTCTTC
>TRBD1|13|TRBJ1-2|-|TRBV30
CAWSRIGGDGYTF
TGTGCCTGGAGTCGTATAGGGGGCGATGGCTACACCTTC
>-|15|TRBJ1-3|many|TRBV9
CASSGPGGSGNTIYF
TGTGCCAGCAGCGGCCCCGGGGGAAGTGGAAACACCATATATTTT
>-|16|TRBJ2-1|many|TRBV2
CASIESLADRYNEQFF
TGTGCCAGCATCGAGTCCCTAGCGGACAGATACAATGAGCAGTTCTTC
>TRBD2|14|TRBJ2-2|few|TRBV10-1
CASSGTSDAGELFF
TGCGCCAGCAGTGGGACTAGCGATGCCGGGGAGCTGTTTTTT
>TRBD1|14|TRBJ1-6|many|TRBV6-1
CANSRDRANSPLHF
TGTGCCAACAGCAGGGACAGGGCTAATTCACCCCTCCACTTT
>-|14|TRBJ1-4|-|TRBV18
CASSYFDRNQKLFF
TGTGCCAGCTCTTACTTTGACAGGAATCAAAAACTGTTTTTT
>TRBD2|14|TRBJ2-7|many|TRBV9
CASSRGLAGYEQYF
TGTGCCAGCAGCCGGGGACTAGCGGGCTACGAGCAGTACTTC
>TRBD1|19|TRBJ2-2|many|TRBV6-4
CASSRRTTGSMVGTGELFF
TGTGCCAGCAGTCGGCGGACGACAGGGTCCATGGTTGGCACCGGGGAGCTGTTTTTT
>-|15|TRBJ2-5|many|TRBV30
CAWKTIGASGETQYF
TGTGCCTGGAAGACCATCGGGGCCTCAGGGGAGACCCAGTACTTC
>-|13|TRBJ2-3|-|TRBV4-1
CASSQAGGDTQYF
TGCGCCAGCAGCCAAGCAGGAGGAGATACGCAGTATTTT
>TRBD1|14|TRBJ2-5|many|TRBV7-3
CASSSRDRKETQYF
TGTGCCAGCAGCTCTAGGGACAGGAAAGAGACCCAGTACTTC
>TRBD1|11|TRBJ1-4|many|TRBV24-1
CAPTLHRGKIF
TGTGCCCCGACCCTACACAGGGGCAAGATTTTT
>-|13|TRBJ2-7|-|TRBV7-8
CASSEGQAYEQYF
TGTGCCAGCAGCGAGGGACAAGCCTACGAGCAGTACTTC
>TRBD1|13|TRBJ2-1|-|TRBV7-3
CASSAGTADEQFF
TGTGCCAGCAGCGCCGGGACAGCAGATGAGCAGTTCTTC
>TRBD2|14|TRBJ2-7|many|TRBV27
CASSQIAGAGEQYF
TGTGCCAGCAGTCAGATAGCGGGAGCGGGCGAGCAGTACTTC
>-|15|TRBJ2-3|many|TRBV2
CASGEGALSTDTQYF
TGTGCCAGCGGGGAGGGGGCGCTTAGCACAGATACGCAGTATTTT
>-|13|TRBJ2-3|-|TRBV18
CASSPNDRDTQYF
TGTGCCAGCTCACCAAACGATCGGGATACGCAGTATTTT
>TRBD2|12|TRBJ2-1|many|TRBV11-1
CASSSTSDEQFF
TGTGCCAGCAGCTCGACTAGCGATGAGCAGTTCTTC
>TRBD1|15|TRBJ2-1|many|TRBV5-1
CASSPDRGSVNEQFF
TGCGCCAGCAGCCCCGACAGGGGCAGTGTAAATGAGCAGTTCTTC
>TRBD1|15|TRBJ2-3|many|TRBV20-1
CSAPRTGGGTDTQYF
TGCAGTGCTCCCCGGACAGGGGGAGGGACAGATACGCAGTATTTT
>TRBD1|14|TRBJ2-2|many|TRBV18
CASSPGTGNRELFF
TGTGCCAGCTCACCAGGGACAGGGAACAGGGAGCTGTTTTTT
>TRBD1|15|TRBJ1-5|many|TRBV30
CAWSPGQGSSQPQHF
TGTGCCTGGAGCCCAGGACAGGGTTCCAGTCAGCCCCAGCATTTT
>-|13|TRBJ1-1|many|TRBV27
CASSLKSNTEAFF
TGTGCCAGCAGTTTAAAGTCGAACACTGAAGCTTTCTTT
>-|13|TRBJ1-4|many|TRBV30
CAWRWGGGEKLFF
TGTGCCTGGAGATGGGGAGGAGGAGAAAAACTGTTTTTT
>TRBD2|17|TRBJ2-7|many|TRBV20-1
CSARPGLAGGRRREQYF
TGCAGTGCTAGACCCGGACTAGCGGGAGGCCGGCGGCGCGAGCAGTACTTC
>-|14|TRBJ2-1|many|TRBV20-1
CSARVVRGSDEQFF
TGCAGTGCTAGAGTAGTCAGGGGTAGTGATGAGCAGTTCTTC
>-|13|TRBJ1-1|many|TRBV11-3
CASSLGLNTEAFF
TGTGCCAGCAGCTTAGGGCTGAACACTGAAGCTTTCTTT
>TRBD1|15|TRBJ2-1|many|TRBV20-1
CSATDRVGSYNEQFF
TGCAGTGCAACAGACAGGGTCGGCTCCTACAATGAGCAGTTCTTC
>-|15|TRBJ2-3|many|TRBV7-2
CASSLAGGPTDTQYF
TGTGCCAGCAGCTTAGCGGGAGGACCCACAGATACGCAGTATTTT
>TRBD2|17|TRBJ2-1|-|TRBV11-2
CASSLWFLAGIRNEQFF
TGTGCCAGCAGCTTATGGTTCCTAGCGGGTATTCGAAATGAGCAGTTCTTC
>TRBD1|15|TRBJ2-7|-|TRBV6-4
CVSRRRDRANYEQYF
TGCGTCAGCAGAAGGAGGGACAGGGCAAACTACGAGCAGTACTTC
>-|14|TRBJ2-3|many|TRBV6-2/TRBV6-3
CATSTGRVTDTQYF
TGTGCCACCTCCACAGGGCGGGTCACAGATACGCAGTATTTT
>TRBD1|14|TRBJ1-2|-|TRBV20-1
CSAREQGAPRGYTF
TGCAGTGCTAGAGAACAGGGGGCGCCCCGTGGCTACACCTTC
>-|13|TRBJ2-5|many|TRBV7-9
CASSLLTGETQYF
TGTGCCAGCAGCTTACTGACCGGAGAGACCCAGTACTTC
>-|15|TRBJ1-2|many|TRBV5-6
CASSLGQAPSGGYTF
TGTGCCAGCAGCTTGGGACAGGCCCCATCGGGGGGCTACACCTTC
>TRBD1|19|TRBJ1-5|many|TRBV28
CASSPAGTGSLYSNQPQHF
TGTGCCAGCAGCCCCGCCGGGACAGGATCGTTGTATAGCAATCAGCCCCAGCATTTT
>TRBD1|16|TRBJ1-5|many|TRBV19
CASSPTTGTVGQPQHF
TGTGCCAGTAGTCCGACGACAGGGACAGTGGGACAGCCCCAGCATTTT
>TRBD1|15|TRBJ1-2|many|TRBV7-2
CASSLAAGGGYGYTF
TGTGCCAGCAGCTTAGCGGCAGGGGGAGGTTATGGCTACACCTTC
>-|14|TRBJ2-2|many|TRBV12-3/TRBV12-4
CASSLGGSAGELFF
TGTGCCAGCAGTTTAGGGGGATCGGCCGGGGAGCTGTTTTTT
>-|16|TRBJ2-1|-|TRBV28
CASSFSSSPAYNEQFF
TGTGCCAGCAGTTTCTCTAGTTCCCCGGCCTACAATGAGCAGTTCTTC
>-|15|TRBJ2-7|many|TRBV7-2
CASSLSPLRSYEQYF
TGTGCCAGCAGCCTGAGTCCCCTTCGCTCCTACGAGCAGTACTTC
>-|15|TRBJ1-5|many|TRBV5-8
CASSRPGKIDQPQHF
TGTGCCAGCAGCCGACCGGGGAAAATCGATCAGCCCCAGCATTTT
>-|13|TRBJ2-3|many|TRBV11-3
CASSFLGGDTQYF
TGTGCCAGCAGCTTCCTTGGGGGTGATACGCAGTATTTT
>-|15|TRBJ2-1|many|TRBV20-1
CSARGAPSSYNEQFF
TGCAGTGCTAGAGGGGCGCCCAGCTCCTACAATGAGCAGTTCTTC